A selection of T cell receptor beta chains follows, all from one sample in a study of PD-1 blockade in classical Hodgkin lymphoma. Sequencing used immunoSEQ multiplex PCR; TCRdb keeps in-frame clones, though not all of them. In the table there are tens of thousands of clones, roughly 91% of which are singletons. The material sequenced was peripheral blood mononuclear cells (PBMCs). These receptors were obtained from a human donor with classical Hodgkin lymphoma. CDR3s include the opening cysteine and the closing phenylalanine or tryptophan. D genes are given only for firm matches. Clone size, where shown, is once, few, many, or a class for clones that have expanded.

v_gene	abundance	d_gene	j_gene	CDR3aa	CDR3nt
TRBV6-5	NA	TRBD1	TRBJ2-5	CASRGTDQEETQYF	TGTGCCAGCAGGGGGACAGATCAGGAAGAGACCCAGTACTTC
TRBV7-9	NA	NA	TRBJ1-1	CASSRDTEAFF	TGTGCCAGCAGCCGAGACACTGAAGCTTTCTTT
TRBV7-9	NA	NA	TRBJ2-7	CASSLVGQGKGYEQYF	TGTGCCAGCAGCTTAGTCGGGCAGGGAAAGGGATACGAGCAGTACTTC
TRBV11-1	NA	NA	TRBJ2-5	CASSVMDVETQYF	TGTGCCAGCAGCGTCATGGATGTGGAGACCCAGTACTTC
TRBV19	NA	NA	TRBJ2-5	CASSIASRGDETQYF	TGTGCCAGTAGTATAGCCAGTAGAGGGGACGAGACCCAGTACTTC
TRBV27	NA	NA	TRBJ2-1	CASSYDQPSSYNEQFF	TGTGCCAGCAGTTATGATCAACCTAGCTCCTACAATGAGCAGTTCTTC
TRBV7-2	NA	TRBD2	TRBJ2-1	CASSLASLGLAGRPSYNEQFF	TGTGCCAGCAGCTTAGCTTCCCTGGGACTAGCGGGAAGACCCTCCTACAATGAGCAGTTCTTC
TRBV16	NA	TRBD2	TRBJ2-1	CASSQGLAGGYNEQFF	TGTGCCAGCAGCCAGGGACTAGCGGGAGGCTACAATGAGCAGTTCTTC
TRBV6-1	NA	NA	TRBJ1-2	CASAADRNYGYTF	TGTGCCAGCGCAGCGGACCGAAACTATGGCTACACCTTC
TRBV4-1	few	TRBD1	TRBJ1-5	CASSQPGDRLDQPQHF	TGCGCCAGCAGCCAGCCCGGGGACAGGCTAGATCAGCCCCAGCATTTT
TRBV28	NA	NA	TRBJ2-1	CASIQGSSYNEQFF	TGTGCCAGCATCCAGGGGAGCTCCTACAATGAGCAGTTCTTC
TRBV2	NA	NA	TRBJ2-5	CASTEGTQETQYF	TGTGCCAGCACAGAGGGGACCCAAGAGACCCAGTACTTC
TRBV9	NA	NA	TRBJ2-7	CASSVGAASREQYF	TGTGCCAGCAGCGTGGGGGCAGCCTCAAGGGAGCAGTACTTC
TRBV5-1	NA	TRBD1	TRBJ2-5	CASRGGQGARETQYF	TGCGCCAGCAGAGGGGGACAGGGGGCTAGAGAGACCCAGTACTTC
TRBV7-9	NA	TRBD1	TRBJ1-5	CASSHDRGQPQHF	TGTGCCAGCAGCCACGACAGGGGTCAGCCCCAGCATTTT
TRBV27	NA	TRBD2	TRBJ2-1	CASSLSFGTSGSRGNEQFF	TGTGCCAGCAGTTTATCGTTCGGGACTAGCGGGAGTAGAGGCAATGAGCAGTTCTTC
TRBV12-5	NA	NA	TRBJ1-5	CASGPESNQPQHF	TGTGCTAGTGGTCCGGAAAGTAATCAGCCCCAGCATTTT
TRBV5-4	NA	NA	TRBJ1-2	CASSLTGGGSYGYTF	TGTGCCAGCAGCTTGACCGGGGGCGGAAGCTATGGCTACACCTTC
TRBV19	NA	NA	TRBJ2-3	CASSPLGGGKTDTQYF	TGTGCCAGTAGTCCCTTAGGAGGGGGGAAGACAGATACGCAGTATTTT
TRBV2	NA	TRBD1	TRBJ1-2	CASSGQGGNYGYTF	TGTGCCAGCAGTGGACAGGGGGGGAACTATGGCTACACCTTC
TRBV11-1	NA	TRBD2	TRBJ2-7	CASSSRLAAVGYEQYF	TGTGCCAGCAGCTCGCGACTAGCCGCTGTGGGCTACGAGCAGTACTTC
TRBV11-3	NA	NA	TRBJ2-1	CASSLWTHGYEQFF	TGTGCCAGCAGCTTGTGGACACACGGCTATGAGCAGTTCTTC
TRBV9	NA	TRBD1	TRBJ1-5	CASSVTGASNQPQHF	TGTGCCAGCAGCGTTACAGGGGCCAGCAATCAGCCCCAGCATTTT
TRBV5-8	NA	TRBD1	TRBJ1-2	CASSLSDRAYGYTF	TGTGCCAGCAGCTTATCCGACAGGGCGTATGGCTACACCTTC
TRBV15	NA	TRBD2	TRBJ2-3	CATSRVLAGDTDTQYF	TGTGCCACCAGCAGAGTTCTGGCGGGGGACACAGATACGCAGTATTTT
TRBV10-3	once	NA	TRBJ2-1	CAIRRGGYNEQFF	TGTGCCATCCGGCGAGGGGGCTACAATGAGCAGTTCTTC
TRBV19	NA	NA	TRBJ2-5	CASSRQGTRETQYF	TGTGCCAGTAGTCGGCAGGGTACGAGGGAGACCCAGTACTTC
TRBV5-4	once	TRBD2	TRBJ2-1	CASSSSGRRGNEQFF	TGTGCCAGCAGCTCTAGCGGGAGAAGAGGGAATGAGCAGTTCTTC
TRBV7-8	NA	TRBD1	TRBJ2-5	CASRGTGLRETQYF	TGTGCCAGCAGAGGGACAGGGCTCCGAGAGACCCAGTACTTC
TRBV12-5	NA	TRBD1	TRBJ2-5	CASGLGTGGEETQYF	TGTGCTAGTGGTTTAGGGACAGGGGGGGAAGAGACCCAGTACTTC
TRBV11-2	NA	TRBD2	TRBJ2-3	CASSFSGSTDTQYF	TGTGCCAGCAGCTTTAGCGGGAGCACAGATACGCAGTATTTT
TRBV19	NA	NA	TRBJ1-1	CASSLGRVRVEAFF	TGTGCCAGTAGTCTCGGACGGGTTCGGGTTGAAGCTTTCTTT
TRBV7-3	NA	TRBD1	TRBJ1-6	CASSFSGDSGSPLHF	TGTGCCAGCAGTTTTAGCGGGGACAGTGGCTCACCCCTCCACTTT
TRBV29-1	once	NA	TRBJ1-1	CSVEFAGPATEAFF	TGCAGCGTTGAATTTGCAGGACCGGCGACTGAAGCTTTCTTT
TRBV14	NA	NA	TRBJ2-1	CASSQDPGITLKEQFF	TGTGCCAGCAGCCAAGATCCGGGAATTACCCTCAAAGAGCAGTTCTTC
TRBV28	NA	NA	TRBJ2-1	CASTLRGRSWEQFF	TGTGCCAGCACCCTGCGCGGCCGATCCTGGGAGCAGTTCTTC
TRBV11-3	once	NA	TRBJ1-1	CASGLGTTNTEAFF	TGTGCCAGCGGACTCGGGACAACGAACACTGAAGCTTTCTTT
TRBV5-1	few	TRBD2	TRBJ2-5	CASSLGSGSGETQYF	TGCGCCAGCAGCTTGGGTAGCGGGAGTGGTGAGACCCAGTACTTC
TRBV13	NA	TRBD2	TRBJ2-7	CASSQTSGRGSYEQYF	TGTGCCAGCAGTCAAACCAGCGGGAGGGGGTCCTACGAGCAGTACTTC
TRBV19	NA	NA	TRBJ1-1	CASSTPYEMNTEAFF	TGTGCCAGTAGTACTCCATACGAGATGAACACTGAAGCTTTCTTT